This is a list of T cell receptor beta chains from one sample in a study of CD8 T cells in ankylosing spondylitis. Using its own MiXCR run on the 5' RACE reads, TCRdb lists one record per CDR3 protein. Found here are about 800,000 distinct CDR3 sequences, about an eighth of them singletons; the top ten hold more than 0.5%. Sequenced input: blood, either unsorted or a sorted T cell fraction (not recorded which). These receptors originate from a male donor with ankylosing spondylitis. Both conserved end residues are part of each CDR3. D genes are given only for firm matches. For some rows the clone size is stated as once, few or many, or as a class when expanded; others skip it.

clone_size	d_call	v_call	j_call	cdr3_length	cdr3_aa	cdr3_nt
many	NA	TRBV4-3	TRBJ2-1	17	CASSQDGTRSSYNEQFF	TGCGCCAGCAGCCAAGATGGGACGAGGAGCTCCTACAATGAGCAGTTCTTC
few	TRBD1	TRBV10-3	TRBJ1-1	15	CAIRPGQAMNTEAFF	TGTGCCATCAGACCTGGACAGGCAATGAACACTGAAGCTTTCTTT
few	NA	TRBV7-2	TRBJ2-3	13	CASSFRPPDTQYF	TGTGCCAGCAGCTTCAGGCCCCCAGATACGCAGTATTTT
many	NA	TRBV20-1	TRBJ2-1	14	CSARETLPGREQFF	TGCAGTGCTAGAGAAACCCTCCCGGGGAGGGAGCAGTTCTTC
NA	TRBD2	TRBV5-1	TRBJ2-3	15	CASSLSGSAVDTQYF	TGCGCCAGCAGCTTGAGCGGGAGTGCTGTAGATACGCAGTATTTT
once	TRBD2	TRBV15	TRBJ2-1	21	CATSRELGGSTYLSSYNEQFF	TGTGCCACCAGCAGAGAACTTGGCGGGAGCACCTACTTGAGCTCCTACAATGAGCAGTTCTTC
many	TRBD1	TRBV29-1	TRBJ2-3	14	CSALRTGSTDTQYF	TGCAGCGCCCTAAGGACAGGAAGCACAGATACGCAGTATTTT
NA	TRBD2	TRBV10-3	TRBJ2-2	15	CAIRQRELRTGELFF	TGTGCCATCAGGCAGCGGGAGTTAAGGACCGGGGAGCTGTTTTTT
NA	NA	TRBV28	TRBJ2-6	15	CASRNRLSGANVLTF	TGTGCCAGCAGAAACAGGCTCTCTGGGGCCAACGTCCTGACTTTC
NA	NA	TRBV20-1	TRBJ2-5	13	CSSRETNQETQYF	TGCAGCTCCAGAGAGACGAACCAAGAGACCCAGTACTTC
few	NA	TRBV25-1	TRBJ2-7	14	CASSATRASYEQYF	TGTGCCAGCAGTGCCACCCGGGCCTCCTACGAGCAGTACTTC
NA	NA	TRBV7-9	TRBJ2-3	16	CASSLSSSGDTDTQYF	TGTGCCAGCAGCTTAAGTTCCTCGGGGGACACAGATACGCAGTATTTT